This T cell receptor (beta chain) stems from a study of TIL therapy for anti-PD-1-resistant metastatic lung cancer. The sample's time point: pre-treatment sample, taken before nivolumab and TIL therapy. This was the immunoSEQ v3 assay. Clones were read by immunoSEQ multiplex PCR, and TCRdb kept only the in-frame ones, dropping some. The sample lists about 57,000 clones, roughly 85% seen once, with more than 4.5% in the top ten. From germline, CDR1 is SGHKS and CDR2 YYEKEE (reference sequence). The CDR3 consists of 14 residues. V was clipped by 4 bases and J by 3 bases, with 11 bases between them. This receptor was identified in a woman between 30 and 79 years old with non-small cell lung cancer. The material was blood, obtained at baseline. The rearrangement links TRBV5-5 to TRBJ1-5, with D possibly TRBD1 on 6 matching bases. The CDR3 reads CASSEGGPNQPQHF. CDR3 DNA: TGTGCCAGCAGCGAGGGGGGCCCCAATCAGCCCCAGCATTTT.